These T cell receptor beta chains were read from a single sample in a study of blood T cell repertoires in COVID-19. Produced via immunoSEQ multiplex PCR; TCRdb's table is partial and in-frame only. The sample lists 100,000 to 150,000 clones; 84% were seen once. The specimen was peripheral blood. The receptors come from a man in his 60s with acute or convalescent COVID-19. CDR3s include the opening cysteine and the closing phenylalanine or tryptophan. A D gene is named only where the DNA matches it firmly. Clone size is not always given. Where it is, it says once, few, many or a class for expanded clones.

clone_size	d_call	v_call	j_call	cdr3_nt	cdr3_aa
NA	NA	TRBV4-1	TRBJ1-5	TGCGCCAGCAGCCAGGTACTTCAGGGGAATCAGCCCCAGCATTTT	CASSQVLQGNQPQHF
NA	TRBD1	TRBV23-1	TRBJ2-7	TGCGCCAGCAGTCGGGACAGGGTTTGTGTGGGAGGCCTTATAGCTCCCCACGAGCAGTACTTC	CASSRDRVCVGGLIAPHEQYF
NA	NA	TRBV6-1	TRBJ2-7	TGTGCCAGCAGTGAACTAGGGGCGCCGGTCGAGCAGTACTTC	CASSELGAPVEQYF
NA	NA	TRBV29-1	TRBJ1-1	TGCAGCGTTATAACCCAAGCGGAGTTAGAAGCTTTCTTT	CSVITQAELEAFF
NA	NA	TRBV3-1/TRBV3-2	TRBJ2-3	TGTGCCAGCAGCCAAGCGCGAGGTGCAGATACGCAGTATTTT	CASSQARGADTQYF
NA	TRBD1	TRBV5-1	TRBJ2-7	TGCGCCAGCAGCTTGGCCGGGACAGGGGTAACCGAGCAGTACTTC	CASSLAGTGVTEQYF
NA	NA	TRBV12-3/TRBV12-4	TRBJ1-2	TGTGCCAGCAGTTTGGGCACCTCCCTGGGCTACACCTTC	CASSLGTSLGYTF
once	TRBD2	TRBV29-1	TRBJ2-2	TGCAGCGTTACTGCGGGTACGACCGGGACTAGCGGGGGGAACACCGGGGAGCTGTTTTTT	CSVTAGTTGTSGGNTGELFF
NA	NA	TRBV19	TRBJ1-4	TGTGCCAGTCGAACTACCCAGGGATTGGGTAATGAAAAACTGTTTTTT	CASRTTQGLGNEKLFF
NA	TRBD1	TRBV19	TRBJ1-2	TGTGCCAGTAGTCCCAGGGGGCTGGTTCACTATGGCTACACCTTC	CASSPRGLVHYGYTF
NA	TRBD2	TRBV9	TRBJ2-2	TGTGCCAGCAGCGTAAGCGGGAGACTCGCGAACACCGGGGAGCTGTTTTTT	CASSVSGRLANTGELFF
NA	TRBD2	TRBV18	TRBJ2-1	TGTGCCAGCTCACCATTAGCGGGAGGGCCTTTTGCTTCCTACAATGAGCAGTTCTTC	CASSPLAGGPFASYNEQFF
NA	NA	TRBV7-4	TRBJ1-1	TGTGCCAGCAGCCCCCATGCACGGTGGGAGGGGGGGTTGGACACTGAAGCTTTCTTT	CASSPHARWEGGLDTEAFF
NA	TRBD1	TRBV29-1	TRBJ1-5	TGCAGCGTTAGAATCCGGGACAGGGGCAATCAGCCCCAGCATTTT	CSVRIRDRGNQPQHF
NA	NA	TRBV5-4	TRBJ2-2	TGTGCCAGCAGCTCATCAGGGTCTTCCGGGGAGCTGTTTTTT	CASSSSGSSGELFF
NA	TRBD1	TRBV2	TRBJ1-1	TGTGCCAGCAGCGCCGACAGGGTACCTGAAGCTTTCTTT	CASSADRVPEAFF
NA	NA	TRBV29-1	TRBJ1-4	TGCAGCGTTGTTACCGGGGCAACTAATGAAAAACTGTTTTTT	CSVVTGATNEKLFF
NA	NA	TRBV5-1	TRBJ2-3	TGCGCCAGCAGCTTGGGGACAGCAACAGATACGCAGTATTTT	CASSLGTATDTQYF
NA	NA	TRBV7-8	TRBJ1-5	TGTGCCAGCACCCAAAACAGGGATCAGCCCCAGCATTTT	CASTQNRDQPQHF
NA	TRBD1	TRBV5-6	TRBJ2-5	TGTGCCAGCAGCTTGGGTACAGGGGGCAGTGAGACCCAGTACTTC	CASSLGTGGSETQYF
NA	TRBD2	TRBV29-1	TRBJ2-3	TGCAGCGTTGGATCTAGCGGAAGCACAGATACGCAGTATTTT	CSVGSSGSTDTQYF
NA	TRBD1	TRBV15	TRBJ1-2	TGTGCCACCAGCACCAGGACAGGGGGCAACTATGGCTACACCTTC	CATSTRTGGNYGYTF